A single sample is the source of the 9 T cell receptor beta chains below, sequenced in a study of OX40 agonist ivuxolimab in advanced cancers. Generated by immunoSEQ multiplex PCR, the TCRdb table keeps only in-frame clones and is missing some. The sample has tens of thousands of clones; about 85% are singletons. The material sequenced was CD4+ or CD8+ T cells sorted from blood, taken in a trial of the OX40 agonist ivuxolimab. These TCRs come from an adult with an advanced solid tumor such as melanoma, head and neck, liver or kidney cancer.

The chain is built from TRBV4-1 and TRBJ2-2, with 11 bases fitting TRBD1. Losses at the gene ends were 3 bases for V and 6 bases for J; bases not matched to a gene: 6. The length of the CDR3 is 16 residues. Germline V gives CDR1 MGHRA, CDR2 YSYEKL. As DNA, the CDR3 is TGCGCCAGCAGCCACGCTTCGGACAGGGGGCCCGGGGAGCTGTTTTTT. It yields the protein CASSHASDRGPGELFF.

The chain recombines TRBV2 with TRBJ2-7; D uncertain. Germline-derived CDR1 and CDR2 are SNHLY and FYNNEI. This CDR3 spans 12 amino acids. The V gene lost 5 bases and the J gene lost 1 base, with 6 bases spanning the gap. CDR3 in DNA: TGTGCCAGCAGTTTCGCGTCCTACGAGCAGTACTTC. The encoded protein is CASSFASYEQYF.

The gene calls are TRBV7-9 and TRBJ1-1, with a possible D match to TRBD1 (6 bases). V lost 10 bases to trimming and J lost 0 bases, with 12 bases between them. Germline loops: CDR1 SEHNR, CDR2 FQNEAQ (reference sequence). The CDR3 covers 13 residues. Here the CDR3 reads CATRGGLNTEAFF. The CDR3 bases are TGTGCCACCCGGGGGGGGCTGAACACTGAAGCTTTCTTT.

This clone was detected once. The genes are TRBV27 and TRBJ2-1; D ambiguous. The V gene's germline CDR1 is MNHEY and CDR2 SMNVEV (reference sequence). V lost 3 bases and J 10 bases, leaving 10 bases between the germline ends. The CDR3 runs 12 residues. The CDR3 loop reads CASSFWGREQFF. The CDR3 bases are TGTGCCAGCAGTTTTTGGGGAAGGGAGCAGTTCTTC.

CDR3 loop: CASSVRLAGPRNTGELFF. Written as DNA, the CDR3 is TGTGCCAGCAGCGTCCGACTAGCGGGACCGCGGAACACCGGGGAGCTGTTTTTT. The J gene is TRBJ2-2, the V gene TRBV9; TRBD2 matches at 11 bases. Trimming at V came to 2 bases and at J to 1 base, leaving 7 bases not matched to a gene. Germline assignment: CDR1 SGDLS and CDR2 YYNGEE. The CDR3 has 18 residues.

The rearrangement joins TRBV7-8 to TRBJ2-4; TRBD1 aligns across 8 bases. The CDR3 runs 14 residues. The germline V gene encodes CDR1 SGHVS and CDR2 FQNEAQ. J lost 8 bases, V lost 5 bases, and 8 bases had no gene match. The CDR3, as DNA: TGTGCCAGCAGCAAAGACAGGGGCAGGGACATTCAGTACTTC. The encoded protein is CASSKDRGRDIQYF.

CDR3: CSVDVASSYNEQFF. In nucleotides, the CDR3 is TGCAGCGTTGACGTAGCAAGCTCCTACAATGAGCAGTTCTTC. The J gene is TRBJ2-1, the V gene TRBV29-1; no clear D. CDR1 and CDR2 from the germline V gene are SQVTM and ANQGSEA. The CDR3 runs to 14 residues. V shed 3 bases and J shed 0 bases, with 9 bases lying between them.

The genes are TRBV28 and TRBJ1-6; 8 bases fit TRBD1. The CDR3 extends over 17 amino acids. Germline V lookup: CDR1 MDHEN, CDR2 SYDVKM. V dropped 4 bases and J dropped 0; count of bases not matched to a gene: 5. CDR3 in amino acids: CASSSRGLGSYNSPLHF. The CDR3 nucleotides read TGTGCCAGCAGTTCCAGGGGGCTGGGCTCCTATAATTCACCCCTCCACTTT. The complete variable domain, with remaining parts taken from reference TRBV28 and TRBJ1-6, reads DVKVTQSSRYLVKRTGEKVFLECVQDMDHENMFWYRQDPGLGLRLIYFSYDVKMKEKGDIPEGYSVSREKKERFSLILESASTNQTSMYLCASSSRGLGSYNSPLHFGNGTRLTVT.

The chain carries TRBV2 and TRBJ1-4, with 8 nucleotides matching TRBD1. CDR1 and CDR2 from the germline V gene are SNHLY and FYNNEI. The CDR3 sequence is 15 residues long. V shed 9 bases, J shed 8 bases, and the junction held 14 bases outside the gene matches. The DNA of the CDR3 is TGTGCCAGTAGAGAACAGGGGGTCCTTGGAGAAAAACTGTTTTTT. Protein: CASREQGVLGEKLFF.